The clone carrying this T cell receptor (beta chain) was counted a single time. The data are from a study of blood T cell repertoires in COVID-19. The CDR3 has 15 amino acids. With 5 bases clipped from V and 6 bases from J, the junction kept 10 bases outside the gene matches. Germline lookup yields CDR1 SGHAT and CDR2 FQNNGV. Only in-frame clones appear in the TCRdb table, and some are missing; sequencing was by immunoSEQ multiplex PCR. This table holds around 180,000 clones, 80% to 90% found once. V is TRBV11-2 and J is TRBJ2-7; 10 nucleotides align to TRBD2. The TCR was taken from a man aged 60 to 69 with acute or convalescent COVID-19. Sequencing was carried out using peripheral blood. CDR3 residues: CASSDKTSGLSEQYF. CDR3 DNA: TGTGCCAGCAGCGACAAGACTAGCGGGCTGTCCGAGCAGTACTTC.